This TCR beta chain derives from a study of cytomegalovirus exposure and HLA in healthy donors. As for this clone: The target antigen is unknown.

PCR primers comprised 60 Vbeta and 13 Jbeta primers. Measured with immunoSEQ multiplex PCR; TCRdb has only the in-frame clones, and not every one. Of roughly 140,000 clones in the sample, more than 75% are singletons; the top ten hold more than 3%. The study, taken as a whole, reports: Another analysis was done later, and it associated more than 15,000 TCR beta sequences with HLA alleles at 0.05 false discovery rate.

The CDR3 has 17 amino acids. The V segment lost 4 bases and the J segment 1 base; nucleotides outside the gene matches: 10. Germline V gene data show CDR1 as SGDLS and CDR2 as YYNGEE. Material: PBMCs. V gene TRBV9 combines with J gene TRBJ2-3; TRBD2 matches at 9 bases. This TCR was recovered from a man between 18 and 29 years old in good health and CMV-seronegative. Here the CDR3 DNA reads TGTGCCAGCAGCCCCTTGGGTAGCGGGAGTGGCACAGATACGCAGTATTTT. Protein: CASSPLGSGSGTDTQYF. The full variable domain, its missing parts supplied by reference TRBV9 and TRBJ2-3, is DSGVTQTPKHLITATGQRVTLRCSPRSGDLSVYWYQQSLDQGLQFLIQYYNGEERAKGNILERFSAQQFPDLHSELNLSSLELGDSALYFCASSPLGSGSGTDTQYFGPGTRLTVL.